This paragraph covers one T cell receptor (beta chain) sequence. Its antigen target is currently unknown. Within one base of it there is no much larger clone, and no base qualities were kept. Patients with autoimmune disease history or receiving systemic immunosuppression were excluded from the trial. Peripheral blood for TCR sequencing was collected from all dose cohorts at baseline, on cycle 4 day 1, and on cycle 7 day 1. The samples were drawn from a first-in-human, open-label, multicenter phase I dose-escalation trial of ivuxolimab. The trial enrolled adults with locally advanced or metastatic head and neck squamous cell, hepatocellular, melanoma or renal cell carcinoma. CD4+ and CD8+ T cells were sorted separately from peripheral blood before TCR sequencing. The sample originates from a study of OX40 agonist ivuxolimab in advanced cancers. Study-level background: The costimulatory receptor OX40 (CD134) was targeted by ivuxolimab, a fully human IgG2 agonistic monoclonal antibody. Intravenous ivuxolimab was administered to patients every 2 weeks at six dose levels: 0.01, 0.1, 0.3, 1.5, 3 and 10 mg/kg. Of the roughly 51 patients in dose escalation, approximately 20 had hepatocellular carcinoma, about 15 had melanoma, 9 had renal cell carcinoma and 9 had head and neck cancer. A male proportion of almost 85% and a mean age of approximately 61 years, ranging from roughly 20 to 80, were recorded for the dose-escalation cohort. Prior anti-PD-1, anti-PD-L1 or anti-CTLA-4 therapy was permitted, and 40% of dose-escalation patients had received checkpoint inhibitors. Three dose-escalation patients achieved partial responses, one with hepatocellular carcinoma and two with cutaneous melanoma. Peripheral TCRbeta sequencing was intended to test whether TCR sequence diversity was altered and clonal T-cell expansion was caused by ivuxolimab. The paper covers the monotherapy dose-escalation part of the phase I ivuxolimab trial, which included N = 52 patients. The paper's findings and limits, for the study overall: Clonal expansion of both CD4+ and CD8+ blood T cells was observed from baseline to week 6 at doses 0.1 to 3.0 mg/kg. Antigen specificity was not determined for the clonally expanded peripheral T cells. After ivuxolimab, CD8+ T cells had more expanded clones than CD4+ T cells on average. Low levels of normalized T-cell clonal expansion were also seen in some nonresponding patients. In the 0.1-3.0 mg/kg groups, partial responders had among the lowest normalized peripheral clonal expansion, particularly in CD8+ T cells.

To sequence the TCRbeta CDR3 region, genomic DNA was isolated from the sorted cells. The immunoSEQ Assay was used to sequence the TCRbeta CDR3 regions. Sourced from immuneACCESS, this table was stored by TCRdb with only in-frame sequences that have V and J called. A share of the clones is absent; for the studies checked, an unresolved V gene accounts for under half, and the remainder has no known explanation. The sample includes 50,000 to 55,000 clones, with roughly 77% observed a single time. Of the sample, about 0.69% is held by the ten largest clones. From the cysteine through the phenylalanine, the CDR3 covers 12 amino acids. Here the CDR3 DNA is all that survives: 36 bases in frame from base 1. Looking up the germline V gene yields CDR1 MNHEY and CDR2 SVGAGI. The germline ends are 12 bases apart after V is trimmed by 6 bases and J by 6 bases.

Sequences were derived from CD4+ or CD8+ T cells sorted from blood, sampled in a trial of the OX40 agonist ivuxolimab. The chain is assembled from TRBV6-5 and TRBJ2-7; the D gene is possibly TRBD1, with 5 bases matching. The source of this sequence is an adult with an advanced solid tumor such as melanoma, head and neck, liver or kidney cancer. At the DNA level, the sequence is TGTGCCAGCAGCTCAGGGTTACTCGAGCAGTACTTC. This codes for CASSSGLLEQYF.